This T cell receptor (beta chain) was captured in a study of blood T cell repertoires in COVID-19. Using immunoSEQ multiplex PCR, the repertoire was profiled, and TCRdb retains in-frame clones only, with some absent. The sample has 270,000 or so clones, 89% seen once. The junction had 6 bases not matched to a gene; V was cut back by 5 bases and J by 4 bases. This CDR3 spans 14 amino acids. The germline gives CDR1 SGHTA, CDR2 FQGNSA. The V call is TRBV7-2, the J call TRBJ2-3, with 7 bases identical to TRBD2. The specimen was peripheral blood. This clonotype originated in a middle-aged woman who had recovered from COVID-19. CDR3 DNA sequence: TGTGCCAGCAGCGGGGAGGGCCTGGCAGATACGCAGTATTTT. This sequence encodes CASSGEGLADTQYF.